This is a list of T cell receptor beta chains from one sample in a study of spatial heterogeneity in lung cancer. Using its own MiXCR run on the 5' RACE reads, TCRdb lists one record per CDR3 protein. The repertoire holds about 12,000 distinct CDR3 sequences, with about 5% as singletons. Sequences were derived from lung tumor tissue, sampled at surgery. The receptors shown here come from a male donor with early-stage non-small cell lung cancer. Each CDR3 is given with its conserved first and last residue. Each record gives: clone size, J gene, V gene, D gene, CDR3 protein, CDR3 DNA. D genes are given only for firm matches. The size entry gives once, few, many or a size class.

size: many
J: TRBJ2-5
V: TRBV7-3
D: -
CDR3: CASSLTGGHQETQYF
DNA: TGTGCCAGCAGCTTAACGGGGGGGCACCAAGAGACCCAGTACTTC

size: many
J: TRBJ2-1
V: TRBV11-2
D: -
CDR3: CASSLGRGFGEQFF
DNA: TGTGCCAGCAGCTTAGGTCGGGGTTTTGGTGAGCAGTTCTTC

size: many
J: TRBJ2-3
V: TRBV20-1
D: -
CDR3: CSANAGTYTQYF
DNA: TGCAGTGCCAACGCCGGGACCTATACGCAGTATTTT

size: many
J: TRBJ2-3
V: TRBV7-8
D: -
CDR3: CASSRDSKSILDTQYF
DNA: TGTGCCAGCAGCCGGGACTCCAAGTCTATCTTGGATACGCAGTATTTT

size: few
J: TRBJ2-1
V: TRBV6-2/TRBV6-3
D: TRBD2
CDR3: CASSYSSGRYYNEQFF
DNA: TGTGCCAGCAGTTACTCAAGCGGGAGGTACTACAATGAGCAGTTCTTC

size: many
J: TRBJ2-3
V: TRBV20-1
D: -
CDR3: CSARYGGNTDTQYF
DNA: TGCAGTGCTAGATACGGGGGTAACACAGATACGCAGTATTTT

size: many
J: TRBJ2-2
V: TRBV7-2
D: -
CDR3: CASSLIGGVDTGELFF
DNA: TGTGCCAGCAGCTTAATTGGGGGAGTAGACACCGGGGAGCTGTTTTTT

size: many
J: TRBJ1-2
V: TRBV20-1
D: -
CDR3: CSARPGNYYGYTF
DNA: TGCAGTGCTAGGCCCGGGAACTACTATGGCTACACCTTC

size: many
J: TRBJ1-5
V: TRBV29-1
D: -
CDR3: CSVSRGTNQPQHF
DNA: TGCAGCGTATCCCGAGGGACCAATCAGCCCCAGCATTTT

size: many
J: TRBJ2-5
V: TRBV29-1
D: -
CDR3: CSVEAGRYQETQYF
DNA: TGCAGCGTTGAAGCGGGGAGGTACCAAGAGACCCAGTACTTC